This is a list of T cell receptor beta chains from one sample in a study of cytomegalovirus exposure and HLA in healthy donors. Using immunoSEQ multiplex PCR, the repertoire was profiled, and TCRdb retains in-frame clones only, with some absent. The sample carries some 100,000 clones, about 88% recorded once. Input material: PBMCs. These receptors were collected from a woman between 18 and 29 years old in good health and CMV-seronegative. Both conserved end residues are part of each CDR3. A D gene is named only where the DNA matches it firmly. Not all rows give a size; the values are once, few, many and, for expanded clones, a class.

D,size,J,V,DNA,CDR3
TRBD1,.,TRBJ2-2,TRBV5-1,TGCGCCAGCAGCTTGTTGTCGGGGCAGGGGGTCGCCGGGGAGCTGTTTTTT,CASSLLSGQGVAGELFF
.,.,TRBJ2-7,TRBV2,TGTGCCAGCAGTGATCGCAGGACATTAAGCTCCTACGAGCAGTACTTC,CASSDRRTLSSYEQYF
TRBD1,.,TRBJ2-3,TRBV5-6,TGTGCCAGCATCTTTGGACAGGGATTCACAGATACGCAGTATTTT,CASIFGQGFTDTQYF
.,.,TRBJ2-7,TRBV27,TGTGCCAGCAGTTCCCGGGGTGGGGTAATTGCGGAGCAGTACTTC,CASSSRGGVIAEQYF
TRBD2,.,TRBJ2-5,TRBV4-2,TGTGCCAGCAGCCAAGGACTAGCGGTCGAAGAGACCCAGTACTTC,CASSQGLAVEETQYF
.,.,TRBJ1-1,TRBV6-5,TGTGCCAGCAGTTACACGACAGGCCGAGGTGAAGCTTTCTTT,CASSYTTGRGEAFF
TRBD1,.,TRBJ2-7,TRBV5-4,TGTGCCAGCAGCTCACCGACAGGGCCCTCCTACGAGCAGTACTTC,CASSSPTGPSYEQYF
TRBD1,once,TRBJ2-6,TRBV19,TGTGCCAGTAGTCCCGGACAGGGCACTGGGGCCAACGTCCTGACTTTC,CASSPGQGTGANVLTF
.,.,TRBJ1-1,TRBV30,TGTGCCTGGAGTGTAACAGTGAACACTGAAGCTTTCTTT,CAWSVTVNTEAFF
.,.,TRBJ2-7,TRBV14,TGTGCCAGCAGCCAGGACCCCCGACAGACCTACGAGCAGTACTTC,CASSQDPRQTYEQYF
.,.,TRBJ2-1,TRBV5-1,TGCGCCAGCAGCTTACTATCGACGGGCTCCTACAATGAGCAGTTCTTC,CASSLLSTGSYNEQFF
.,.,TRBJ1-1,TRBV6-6,TGTGCCAGCAGCTACGTAGGGACTAAGACTGAAGCTTTCTTT,CASSYVGTKTEAFF
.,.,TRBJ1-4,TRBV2,TGTGCCAGCTCGTTCGTCCTTAATGAAAAACTGTTTTTT,CASSFVLNEKLFF
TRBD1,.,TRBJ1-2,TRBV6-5,TGTGCCAGCAGGTCCGGGACAGTGAACGTCTATGGCTACACCTTC,CASRSGTVNVYGYTF
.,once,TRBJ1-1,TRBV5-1,TGCGCCAGCAGCTTAGGTAACCAGGACACTGAAGCTTTCTTT,CASSLGNQDTEAFF
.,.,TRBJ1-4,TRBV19,TGTGCCAGTAGTATCGGTCACAGGGCTGAAAAACTGTTTTTT,CASSIGHRAEKLFF
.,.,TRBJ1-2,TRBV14,TGTGCCAGCAGCCTAACAGGGTTCTCCTATGGCTACACCTTC,CASSLTGFSYGYTF